This T cell receptor (beta chain) stems from a study of T cell clonality in common variable immunodeficiency. Whole-study findings and limits: Common variable immunodeficiency TCR beta sequences reportedly had fewer deletions and N-nucleotide insertions. CVID subjects had higher TCRbeta clonality than healthy controls, most marked in about a third. Compared with controls, CVID subjects had fewer shared TCRbeta clones.

The CVID group had roughly 15 females and some 31 males, mean age approximately 40. Replacement immunoglobulin had been given to every CVID subject for at least one year. Germline CDR1 MNHNS, CDR2 SASEGT. The CDR3 is 11 amino acids. This clone was detected ten times or more. Its specificity is unknown. Relative to the germline gene, one junction end is altered; a read error may explain this. The read ends 3 residues before the CDR3 terminus; that terminus is restored from the germline J gene. Sequenced by immunoSEQ multiplex PCR; TCRdb stores in-frame clones only, minus some. Found here are approximately 20,000 clones, no singletons; the ten largest cover more than 2%.

The rearrangement links TRBV6-1 to TRBJ2-5; D is undetermined. Sample: peripheral blood mononuclear cells. The sequence derives from a human donor with common variable immunodeficiency. The DNA read from the CDR3 is TGTGCCGGCAGTGTATTTGAGACC. Encoded protein: CAGSVFET. The whole CDR3 sequence reads CAGSVFETQYF.